This entry lists 10 T cell receptor beta chains sequenced from one sample in a study of blood T cell repertoires in COVID-19. Measured with immunoSEQ multiplex PCR; TCRdb has only the in-frame clones, and not every one. Here the sample spans under 200,000 clones, around 85% being singletons. What was sequenced was PBMCs or T cells enriched from blood (not recorded which). All receptors derive from a woman aged 35 to 49 with acute COVID-19.

The gene calls are TRBV27 and TRBJ2-1; 13 bases match TRBD2. The CDR3 is made up of 17 amino acids. CDR1 is MNHEY and CDR2 is SMNVEV in the germline V gene (reference sequence). J lost 9 bases, V lost 0 bases, and 8 bases had no gene match. DNA of the CDR3: TGTGCCAGCAGTTTATCCTTCGGACTAGCGGGAGTGTTTGAGCAGTTCTTC. It translates to CASSLSFGLAGVFEQFF.

CDR3 in DNA: TGTGCCAGCAGCAAACTAGCGGGCTTCTACAATGAGCAGTTCTTC. Its protein is CASSKLAGFYNEQFF. This chain connects TRBV7-2 to TRBJ2-1; 9 bases are a match to TRBD2. The CDR3 extends over 15 amino acids. Germline trimming cut 5 bases from V and 3 bases from J; bases unmatched to any gene: 5. Germline V gene lookup returns CDR1 SGHTA and CDR2 FQGNSA.

The chain links TRBV2 to TRBJ2-7, with 11 bases matching TRBD2. The CDR3 contains 14 residues. The V and J ends lost 11 bases and 0 bases, in that order; junction bases with no gene match: 6. Germline V gives CDR1 SNHLY, CDR2 FYNNEI. CDR3 sequence: CAGKGLADSYEQYF. Here the CDR3 DNA reads TGTGCCGGAAAGGGACTAGCGGACTCCTACGAGCAGTACTTC.

The chain combines TRBV7-2 with TRBJ2-3; TRBD1 matches at 7 bases. Germline V gene data show CDR1 as SGHTA and CDR2 as FQGNSA. CDR3 length equals 14 residues. Losses at the gene ends were 3 bases for V and 3 bases for J; bases not matched to a gene: 3. CDR3 sequence reads: CASSFQGVTDTQYF. CDR3 nucleotide sequence: TGTGCCAGCAGCTTTCAGGGGGTGACAGATACGCAGTATTTT. The variable domain in full, with the rest retrieved from reference TRBV7-2 and TRBJ2-3, is GAGVSQSPSNKVTEKGKDVELRCDPISGHTALYWYRQSLGQGLEFLIYFQGNSAPDKSGLPSDRFSAERTGGSVSTLTIQRTQQEDSAVYLCASSFQGVTDTQYFGPGTRLTVL.

The V and J genes are TRBV29-1 and TRBJ1-6; 10 bases are a match to TRBD1. The V segment lost 8 bases and the J segment 9 bases; nucleotides outside the gene matches: 19. The germline V gene encodes CDR1 SQVTM and CDR2 ANQGSEA. CDR3 length: 17 residues. This CDR3 is CSLNPGQGRREISPLHF. CDR3 DNA: TGCAGCCTCAATCCGGGACAGGGGCGCAGGGAGATTTCACCCCTCCACTTT.

The rearrangement links TRBV6-5 to TRBJ1-5, with D uncertain. This CDR3 region has 14 residues. Germline V gene sequence: CDR1 MNHEY, CDR2 SVGAGI. The V end was cut by 6 bases, the J end by 2 bases, with 11 bases between. The CDR3 loop is CASSLSGGNQPQHF. DNA of the CDR3: TGTGCCAGCAGCCTTTCGGGTGGCAATCAGCCCCAGCATTTT.

The gene calls are TRBV11-3 and TRBJ2-5; a possible D gene is TRBD1 (6 bases). This CDR3 has 15 residues. Trimming removed 5 bases at V and 3 bases at J, with 16 bases between. Germline CDR1 is SGHNT and CDR2 is YENEEA. The CDR3 DNA follows: TGTGCCAGCAGCCCCGGGACACATCCCGAAGAGACCCAGTACTTC. As protein: CASSPGTHPEETQYF.

The CDR3 DNA reads as TGTGCCAGCAGCCTAGCGGGATCAGCCAAAAACATTCAGTACTTC. It is translated as CASSLAGSAKNIQYF. This chain joins TRBV3-1 (or the pseudogene TRBV3-2) and TRBJ2-4, with TRBD2 matching 8 bases. The CDR3 is 15 residues long. The V gene's germline CDR1 is LGHDT and CDR2 YNNKEL (reference sequence). V was clipped by 4 bases and J by 0 bases; unmatched bases: 2.

This clone was observed a few times. This chain connects TRBV27 to TRBJ2-2; D remains ambiguous. The CDR3 contains 12 residues. Germline V CDR1 and CDR2: MNHEY, SMNVEV (reference sequence). V was shortened by 3 bases and J by 4 bases, with 3 bases between the two germline ends. CDR3 bases: TGTGCCAGCAGTTTTAGCACCGGGGAGCTGTTTTTT. Its protein product is CASSFSTGELFF.

The chain has TRBV3-1 (or the pseudogene TRBV3-2) and TRBJ2-1, with TRBD2 matching 11 bases. V dropped 3 bases and J dropped 4; count of bases not matched to a gene: 2. The length of the CDR3 is 15 residues. CDR1 LGHDT and CDR2 YNNKEL come from the germline V gene (reference sequence). CDR3 residues: CASSQGLAEYNEQFF. The CDR3, as DNA: TGTGCCAGCAGCCAGGGACTAGCGGAGTACAATGAGCAGTTCTTC.